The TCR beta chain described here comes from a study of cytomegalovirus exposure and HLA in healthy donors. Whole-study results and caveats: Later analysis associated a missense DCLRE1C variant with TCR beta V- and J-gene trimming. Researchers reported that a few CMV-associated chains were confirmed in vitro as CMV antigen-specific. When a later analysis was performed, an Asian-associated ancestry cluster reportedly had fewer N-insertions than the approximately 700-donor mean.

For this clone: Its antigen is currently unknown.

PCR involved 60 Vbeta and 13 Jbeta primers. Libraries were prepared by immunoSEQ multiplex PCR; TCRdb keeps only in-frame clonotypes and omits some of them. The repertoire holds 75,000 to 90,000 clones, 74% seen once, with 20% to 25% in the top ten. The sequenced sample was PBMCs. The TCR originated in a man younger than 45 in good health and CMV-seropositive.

DNA for the CDR3: TGTGCCAGCAGTGAAAGCGGGGACATCTACGAGCAGTACTTC. Translating gives CASSESGDIYEQYF. This chain uses TRBV6-1 with TRBJ2-7; D possibly corresponds to TRBD2 (7 bases). The germline V gene encodes CDR1 MNHNS and CDR2 SASEGT. V lost 2 bases, J lost 3 bases, and 11 bases lay in between. The CDR3 runs 14 residues.